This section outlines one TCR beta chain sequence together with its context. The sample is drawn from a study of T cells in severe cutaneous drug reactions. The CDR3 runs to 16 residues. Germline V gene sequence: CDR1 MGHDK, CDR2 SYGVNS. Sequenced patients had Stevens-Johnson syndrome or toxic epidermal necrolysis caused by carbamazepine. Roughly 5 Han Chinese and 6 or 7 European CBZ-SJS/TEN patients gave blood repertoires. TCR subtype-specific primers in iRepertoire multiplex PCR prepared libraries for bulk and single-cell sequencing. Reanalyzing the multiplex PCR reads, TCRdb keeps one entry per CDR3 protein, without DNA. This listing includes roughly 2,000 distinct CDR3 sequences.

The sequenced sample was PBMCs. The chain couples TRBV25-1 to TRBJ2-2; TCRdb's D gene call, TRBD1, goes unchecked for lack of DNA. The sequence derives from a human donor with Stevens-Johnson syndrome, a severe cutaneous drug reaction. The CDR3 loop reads CASSEFEGVNTGELFF.